This T cell receptor beta chain was observed in a study of T cell responses to AZD1222 COVID-19 vaccine. Remarks on this clone: The antigen remains undetermined.

Germline loops: CDR1 MDHEN, CDR2 SYDVKM. The CDR3 sequence is 13 residues long. V lost 6 bases to trimming and J lost 4 bases, with 12 bases between them. The analysis combined second doses at about 4 or about 12 weeks. Assay: immunoSEQ multiplex PCR; the TCRdb copy retains only in-frame clones and omits some. Here the sample spans some 120,000 clones, approximately 91% being singletons. General study findings and limits: Researchers took repertoire samples only after the peak T cell response had come. Possibly, clonal diversity was underestimated; donors were largely white British and included more females. At baseline, seropositivity was found in only a handful of AZD1222 recipients.

The chain employs TRBV28 and TRBJ1-2; possibly TRBD1 for D (6 bases). The sequence was obtained from an adult who received the AZD1222 COVID-19 vaccine. Sample: peripheral blood, taken 28 days after the second AZD1222 dose. The CDR3 DNA is TGTGCCAGCAGCGGGGGGCAGTTCTATGGCTACACCTTC. Translation: CASSGGQFYGYTF.